This T cell receptor beta chain appears in the sequencing data of a study of T cells after posttransplantation cyclophosphamide. The germline gives CDR1 SGHTA, CDR2 FQGNSA. CDR3 length equals 15 residues. The naive gate required viable CD3+CD4+ or CD3+CD8+ cells with CCR7+CD45RA+CD45RO-CD95-CD27+CD28+ phenotype. Clones were sequenced by immunoSEQ multiplex PCR, and TCRdb holds only the in-frame ones, with some missing. This sample has tens of thousands of clones, with about 97% found just once. Specimen: naive CD4+ T cells sorted from PBMCs. The TCR originated in a man aged 50-59 years in good health, CMV-negative, and a related stem cell transplant donor. The V call is TRBV7-2, the J call TRBJ2-5; no firm D call. The J call may be faulty, since TRBJ2-7 better matches the DNA end. The CDR3 sequence: CASSSSVTESYEQYF. CDR3 sequence (DNA): TGTGCCAGCAGCTCCAGTGTGACTGAATCCTACGAGCAGTACTTC.